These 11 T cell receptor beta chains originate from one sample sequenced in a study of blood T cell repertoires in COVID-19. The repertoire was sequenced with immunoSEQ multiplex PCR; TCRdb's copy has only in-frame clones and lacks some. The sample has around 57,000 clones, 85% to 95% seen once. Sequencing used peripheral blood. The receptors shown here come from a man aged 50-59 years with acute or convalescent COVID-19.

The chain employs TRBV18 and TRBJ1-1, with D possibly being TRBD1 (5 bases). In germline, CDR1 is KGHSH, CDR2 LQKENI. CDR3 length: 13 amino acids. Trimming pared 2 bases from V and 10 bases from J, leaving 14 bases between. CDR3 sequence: CASSPAIREGAFF. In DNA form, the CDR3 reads TGTGCCAGCTCACCAGCAATCAGGGAGGGAGCTTTCTTT.

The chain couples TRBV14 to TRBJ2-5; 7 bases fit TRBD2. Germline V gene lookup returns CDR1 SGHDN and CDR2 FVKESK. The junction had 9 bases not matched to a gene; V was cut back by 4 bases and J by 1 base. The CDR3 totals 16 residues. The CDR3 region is CASSLLRGGAQETQYF. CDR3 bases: TGTGCCAGCAGCCTCCTACGGGGAGGGGCCCAAGAGACCCAGTACTTC.

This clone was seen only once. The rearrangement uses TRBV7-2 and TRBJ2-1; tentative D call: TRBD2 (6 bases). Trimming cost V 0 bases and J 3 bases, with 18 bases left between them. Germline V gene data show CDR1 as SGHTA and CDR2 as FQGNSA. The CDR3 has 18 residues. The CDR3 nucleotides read TGTGCCAGCAGCTTAGCGCCCAGCGGGTTAATCAGCTACAATGAGCAGTTCTTC. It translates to CASSLAPSGLISYNEQFF. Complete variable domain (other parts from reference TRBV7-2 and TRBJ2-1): GAGVSQSPSNKVTEKGKDVELRCDPISGHTALYWYRQSLGQGLEFLIYFQGNSAPDKSGLPSDRFSAERTGGSVSTLTIQRTQQEDSAVYLCASSLAPSGLISYNEQFFGPGTRLTVL.

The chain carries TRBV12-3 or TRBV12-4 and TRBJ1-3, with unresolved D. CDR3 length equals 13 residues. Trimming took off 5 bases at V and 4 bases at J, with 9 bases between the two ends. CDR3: CASSPEPGNTIYF. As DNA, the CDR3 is TGTGCCAGCAGTCCCGAGCCGGGAAACACCATATATTTT.

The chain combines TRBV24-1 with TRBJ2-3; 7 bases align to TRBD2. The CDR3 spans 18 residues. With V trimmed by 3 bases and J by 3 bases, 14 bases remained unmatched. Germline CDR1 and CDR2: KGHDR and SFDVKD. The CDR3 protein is CATSDPTPAGSGTDTQYF. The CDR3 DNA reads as TGTGCCACCAGTGATCCCACCCCAGCGGGAAGCGGGACAGATACGCAGTATTTT.

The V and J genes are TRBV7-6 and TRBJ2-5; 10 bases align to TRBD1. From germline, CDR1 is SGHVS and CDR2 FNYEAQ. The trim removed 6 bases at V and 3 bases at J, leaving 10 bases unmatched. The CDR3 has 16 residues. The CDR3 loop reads CASSRLGGTGEETQYF. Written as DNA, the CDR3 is TGTGCCAGCAGTCGCTTAGGCGGGACAGGGGAAGAGACCCAGTACTTC. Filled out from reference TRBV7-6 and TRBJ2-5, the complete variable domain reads GAGVSQSPRYKVTKRGQDVALRCDPISGHVSLYWYRQALGQGPEFLTYFNYEAQQDKSGLPNDRFSAERPEGSISTLTIQRTEQRDSAMYRCASSRLGGTGEETQYFGPGTRLLVL.

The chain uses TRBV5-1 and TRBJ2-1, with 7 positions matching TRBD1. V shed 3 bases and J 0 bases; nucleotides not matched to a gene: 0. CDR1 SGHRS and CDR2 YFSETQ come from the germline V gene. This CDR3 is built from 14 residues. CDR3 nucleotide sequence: TGCGCCAGCAGCTGGGACAGCTCCTACAATGAGCAGTTCTTC. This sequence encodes CASSWDSSYNEQFF.

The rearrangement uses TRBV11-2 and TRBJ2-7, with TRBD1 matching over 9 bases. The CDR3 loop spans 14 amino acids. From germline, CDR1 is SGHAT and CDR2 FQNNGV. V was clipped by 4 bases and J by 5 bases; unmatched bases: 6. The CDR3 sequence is CASSSGTGPHEQYF. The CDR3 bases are TGTGCCAGCAGCTCCGGGACAGGGCCTCACGAGCAGTACTTC.

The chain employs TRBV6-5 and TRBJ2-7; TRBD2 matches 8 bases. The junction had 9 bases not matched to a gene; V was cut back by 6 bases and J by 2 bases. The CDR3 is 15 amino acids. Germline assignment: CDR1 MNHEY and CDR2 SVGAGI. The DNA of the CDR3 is TGTGCCAGCAGAAACCCCTGGCGGGGGGCCTACGAGCAGTACTTC. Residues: CASRNPWRGAYEQYF.

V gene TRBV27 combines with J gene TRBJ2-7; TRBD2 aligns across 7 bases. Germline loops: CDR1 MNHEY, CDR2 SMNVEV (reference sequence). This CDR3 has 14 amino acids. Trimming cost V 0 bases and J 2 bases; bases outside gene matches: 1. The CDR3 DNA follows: TGTGCCAGCAGTTTATCAAGCGGGGCCTACGAGCAGTACTTC. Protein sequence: CASSLSSGAYEQYF.

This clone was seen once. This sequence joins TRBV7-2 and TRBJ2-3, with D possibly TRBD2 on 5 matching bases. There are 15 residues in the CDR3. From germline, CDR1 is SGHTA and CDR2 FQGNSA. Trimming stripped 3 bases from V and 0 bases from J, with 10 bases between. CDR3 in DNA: TGTGCCAGCAGCTTCGGACTCGCTAGCACAGATACGCAGTATTTT. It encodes CASSFGLASTDTQYF. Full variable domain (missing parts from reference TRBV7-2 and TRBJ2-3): GAGVSQSPSNKVTEKGKDVELRCDPISGHTALYWYRQSLGQGLEFLIYFQGNSAPDKSGLPSDRFSAERTGGSVSTLTIQRTQQEDSAVYLCASSFGLASTDTQYFGPGTRLTVL.